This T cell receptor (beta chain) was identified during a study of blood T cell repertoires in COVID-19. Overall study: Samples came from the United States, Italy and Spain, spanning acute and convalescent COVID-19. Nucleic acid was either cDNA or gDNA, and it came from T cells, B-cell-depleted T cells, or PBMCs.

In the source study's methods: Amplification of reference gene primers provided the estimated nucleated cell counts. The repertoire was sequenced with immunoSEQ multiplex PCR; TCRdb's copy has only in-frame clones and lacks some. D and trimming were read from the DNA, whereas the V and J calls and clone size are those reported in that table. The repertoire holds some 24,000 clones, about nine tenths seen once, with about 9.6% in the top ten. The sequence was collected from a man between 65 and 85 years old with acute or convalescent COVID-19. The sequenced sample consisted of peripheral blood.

The CDR3 nucleotides read TGTGCCAGCAGACAGGTTTACGGTGAAAAACTGTTTTTT. Translation gives CASRQVYGEKLFF. This chain uses TRBV6-5 with TRBJ1-4, with a tentative D call TRBD1 (5 bases). Germline V gene data show CDR1 as MNHEY and CDR2 as SVGAGI. Trimming stripped 6 bases from V and 7 bases from J, with 12 bases between. This CDR3 is built from 13 residues.